This T cell receptor beta chain comes out of a study of control samples from healthy donors and cancer patients. TCRdb keeps only in-frame clones here, not all; method: immunoSEQ multiplex PCR. This sample carries approximately 150,000 clones, 75% to 95% of them seen once, and the ten largest clones take 3% to 4%. This CDR3 comprises 14 residues. In germline, CDR1 is SEHNR, CDR2 FQNEAQ (reference sequence). V lost 3 bases and J lost 1, with 9 bases in between. Material for sequencing was blood. The J gene is TRBJ1-1, the V gene TRBV7-9, with D possibly TRBD1 on 5 matching bases. This TCR came from a man aged 25 to 40 in good health. The CDR3 is CASSLGGKNTEAFF. The CDR3 DNA sequence: TGTGCCAGCAGCTTGGGGGGAAAGAACACTGAAGCTTTCTTT.